The clone carrying this T cell receptor beta chain was seen more than once but under ten times. This sample is part of a study of identical twins. CDR1 is SGHRS and CDR2 is YFSETQ in the germline V gene. The CDR3 consists of 14 residues. V lost 0 bases and J lost 9, with 15 bases in between. MiXCR was run by TCRdb on the 5' RACE reads, yielding one entry per CDR3 protein. The data contain about 340,000 distinct CDR3 sequences, approximately 10% of them singletons. The sequenced sample consisted of naive T cells sorted from blood. This TCR was recovered from a woman aged 45-65 years in good health. This chain uses TRBV5-1 with TRBJ1-2; no reliable D call. The CDR3 DNA sequence: TGCGCCAGCAGCTTGGGGCGGTCCTCGGTGCGCTACACCTTC. Protein sequence: CASSLGRSSVRYTF.